The next 9 T cell receptor beta chains were all read from a single sample in a study of cytomegalovirus exposure and HLA in healthy donors (dated by TCRdb to 2016 to 2017). Library generation was performed with the immunoSEQ multiplex PCR assay. TCRdb obtained this table from immuneACCESS and retained in-frame rearrangements with V and J assigned. These tables miss some clones; where compared with another copy, unresolved V genes account for less than half of the shortfall, and the remainder is unexplained. The sample data list approximately 100,000 clones, and approximately 91% of these were observed just once. The ten most abundant clones make up about 2% of the sample. Sample: PBMCs. These receptors were taken from a woman younger than 35 in good health and CMV-seronegative.

In the case of this clone: Distinct nucleotide sequences in the sample also encode this CDR3. The chain recombines TRBV9 with TRBJ2-2, with D unresolved. The CDR3 spans 13 residues. V was clipped by 0 bases and J by 4 bases, with 4 bases between them. The V gene's germline CDR1 is SGDLS and CDR2 YYNGEE. The CDR3 loop reads CASSVVSTGELFF. CDR3 nucleotide sequence: TGTGCCAGCAGCGTAGTGAGCACCGGGGAGCTGTTTTTT.

The rearrangement uses TRBV9 and TRBJ2-7; perhaps TRBD1 as D (5 bases). CDR1 is SGDLS and CDR2 is YYNGEE in the germline V gene. The CDR3 extends over 13 amino acids. Trimming took off 0 bases at V and 4 bases at J, with 8 bases between the two ends. CDR3 nucleotide sequence: TGTGCCAGCAGCGTAGGGGCAGGGTACGAGCAGTACTTC. Translating gives CASSVGAGYEQYF.

The chain has TRBV14 and TRBJ2-7; 14 positions match TRBD2. Germline loops: CDR1 SGHDN, CDR2 FVKESK. This CDR3 contains 14 residues. V lost 3 bases to trimming and J lost 6 bases; unmatched junction nucleotides: 1. The CDR3 DNA follows: TGTGCCAGCAGCCAGGGACTAGCGGGAGCCGAGCAGTACTTC. Its translation: CASSQGLAGAEQYF.

This clone was detected only once. The chain links TRBV18 to TRBJ1-2; D is possibly TRBD1 (5 bases). The germline V and J ends were trimmed by 2 bases and 2 bases, with 12 bases remaining between them. This CDR3 comprises 15 residues. Germline assignment: CDR1 KGHSH and CDR2 LQKENI. The CDR3 here is CASSPGAGNNYGYTF. In DNA, the CDR3 is TGTGCCAGCTCACCAGGGGCAGGGAACAACTATGGCTACACCTTC.

V and J are TRBV27 and TRBJ2-3; a weak D match, TRBD1 (7 bases). The CDR3 is 15 amino acids. Trimming pared 3 bases from V and 6 bases from J, leaving 16 bases between. CDR1 and CDR2 from the germline V gene are MNHEY and SMNVEV (reference sequence). CDR3 DNA sequence: TGTGCCAGCAGTTTGGAAGGAGGGGGCAGGGATACGCAGTATTTT. Residues: CASSLEGGGRDTQYF.

The chain combines TRBV7-9 with TRBJ2-7; 10 bases align to TRBD1. V trimming: 5 bases; J trimming: 3 bases; junction bases outside the gene matches: 10. The CDR3 contains 16 residues. Germline V gene sequence: CDR1 SEHNR, CDR2 FQNEAQ (reference sequence). DNA for the CDR3: TGTGCCAGCAGCCTCAGGGGGGGACAGGGGCGCTACGAGCAGTACTTC. Protein: CASSLRGGQGRYEQYF. The whole variable domain, remainder taken from reference TRBV7-9 and TRBJ2-7, is DTGVSQNPRHKITKRGQNVTFRCDPISEHNRLYWYRQTLGQGPEFLTYFQNEAQLEKSRLLSDRFSAERPKGSFSTLEIQRTEQGDSAMYLCASSLRGGQGRYEQYFGPGTRLTVT.

V usage is TRBV7-9 and J usage is TRBJ1-6; 9 positions match TRBD1. The ends lost 4 bases at V and 13 bases at J; junction bases unmatched: 11. The CDR3 runs to 15 residues. Germline V CDR1 and CDR2: SEHNR, FQNEAQ (reference sequence). The CDR3 DNA reads TGTGCCAGCAGCTACAAGCCGGGACAGGGAGAGCCCCTCCACTTT. Translating it yields CASSYKPGQGEPLHF.

This chain links TRBV5-1 with TRBJ1-4; 9 positions match TRBD1. This CDR3 region has 16 residues. The J segment lost 2 bases and the V segment lost 4 bases, leaving 6 bases of the junction unmatched. Germline assignment: CDR1 SGHRS and CDR2 YFSETQ. The CDR3 here is CASSRDRERTNEKLFF. CDR3 DNA sequence: TGCGCCAGCAGCCGGGACAGGGAGAGGACTAATGAAAAACTGTTTTTT.

V usage is TRBV28 and J usage is TRBJ1-5; 8 bases match TRBD1. V was clipped by 5 bases and J by 4 bases; unmatched bases: 7. The length of the CDR3 is 15 residues. Germline V gene data show CDR1 as MDHEN and CDR2 as SYDVKM. DNA of the CDR3: TGTGCCAGCAGTACTCCCACAGGGGGAAATCAGCCCCAGCATTTT. It encodes CASSTPTGGNQPQHF.